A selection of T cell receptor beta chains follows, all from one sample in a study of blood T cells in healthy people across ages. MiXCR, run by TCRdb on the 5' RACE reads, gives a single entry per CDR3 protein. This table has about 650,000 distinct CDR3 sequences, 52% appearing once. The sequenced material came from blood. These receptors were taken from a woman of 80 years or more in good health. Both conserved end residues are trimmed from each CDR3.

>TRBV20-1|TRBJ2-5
SASYGETQY
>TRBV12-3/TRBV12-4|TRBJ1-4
ASTLGAGDEKLF
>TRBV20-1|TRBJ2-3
SARGGSGVTSTDTQY
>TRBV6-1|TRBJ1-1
ASSRIKSDSVNTEAF
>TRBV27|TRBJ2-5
ASSSRGTQY
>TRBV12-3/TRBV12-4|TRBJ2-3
ASSLEGRGGDTQY
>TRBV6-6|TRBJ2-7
ASSPSYYEQY
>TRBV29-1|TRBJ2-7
SAQEAGTTSEQY
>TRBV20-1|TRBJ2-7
SASPRTGAYEQY
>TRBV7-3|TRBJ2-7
ASSQDRAHEQY
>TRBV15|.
ATSIGNHGGYEQY
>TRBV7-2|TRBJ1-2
ASSLVSGTNYGYT
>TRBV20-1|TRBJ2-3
SAGGKGLADTQY
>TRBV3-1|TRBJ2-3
ASSHSGEGGDTQY
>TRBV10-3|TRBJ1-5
AITAGQGQPQH
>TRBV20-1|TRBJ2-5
SARMEETQY
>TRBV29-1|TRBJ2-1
SVEDLGGTARSSYNEQF
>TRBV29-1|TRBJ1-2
SVRTGYGYT
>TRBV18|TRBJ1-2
ASSPPGQGYGYT
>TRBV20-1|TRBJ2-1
SALPGLAGSYNEQF
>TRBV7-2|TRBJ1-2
ASSLVGQGNGYT
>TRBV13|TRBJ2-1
ASSLLGTSDRNEQF
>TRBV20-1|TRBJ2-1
SASPRGGQSSYNEQF
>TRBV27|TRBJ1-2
ASRKTGGAGYT
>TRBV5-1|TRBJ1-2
ASSLEQGHYGYT
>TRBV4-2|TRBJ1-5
ASSQERQGNQPQH
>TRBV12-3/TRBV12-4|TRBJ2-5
ASSLGSMLWEAQY
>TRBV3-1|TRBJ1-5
ASSQEMVTGVQPQH
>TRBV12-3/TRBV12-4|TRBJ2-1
ASRGDGDEQF
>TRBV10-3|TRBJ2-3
AISETSGGTDTQY
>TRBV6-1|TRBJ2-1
VSSEEVGSSNEQF
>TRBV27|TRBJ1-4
ASSFRTGGRLGNEKLF
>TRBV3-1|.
ASSQDPRLWEETQY
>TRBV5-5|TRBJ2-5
ASSSVRGGQETQY